These T cell receptor beta chains were read from a single sample in a study of T cells after yellow fever vaccination. One entry per CDR3 protein results from TCRdb running MiXCR on the 5' RACE reads. There are 300,000 or so distinct CDR3 sequences in the sample; about an eighth occur only once, and 0.5% to 0.6% lies in the top ten. Sample: CD4+ T cells sorted from PBMCs, taken 45 days after the yellow fever booster vaccination. The origin of the receptors is a man younger than 45 who received the YFV17D yellow fever vaccine. CDR3s include the opening cysteine and the closing phenylalanine or tryptophan. D genes are given only for firm matches. Clone size appears in some rows only: once, few, many, or a class for an expanded clone.

>NA|TRBV20-1|NA|TRBJ2-2|13
TGCAGTGCTAGATCCCAGATAGCCGGGGAGCTGTTTTTT
CSARSQIAGELFF
>NA|TRBV3-1|NA|TRBJ2-3|12
TGTGCCAGCAGCCGGTACGCAGATACGCAGTATTTT
CASSRYADTQYF
>TRBD2|TRBV18|few|TRBJ2-7|18
TGTGCCAGCTCACCTTTAGGACTAGCGGGAGGCTCCTCCTACGAGCAGTACTTC
CASSPLGLAGGSSYEQYF
>NA|TRBV6-5|few|TRBJ2-6|18
TGTGCCAGCAGTTACCCAAGGACGAGAAACTCTGGGGCCAACGTCCTGACTTTC
CASSYPRTRNSGANVLTF
>NA|TRBV20-1|many|TRBJ2-1|14
TGCAGTGCTCTTAGCGGAACTTTCTACAATGAGCAGTTCTTC
CSALSGTFYNEQFF
>NA|TRBV5-4|NA|TRBJ2-2|15
TGTGCCAGCAGCTTGCGTGGCAGGGGTGTCGGGGAGCTGTTTTTT
CASSLRGRGVGELFF
>NA|TRBV4-2|few|TRBJ2-2|18
TGTGCCAGCAGCCAAGCTCCCCTTAGAGGCGGGTACACCGGGGAGCTGTTTTTT
CASSQAPLRGGYTGELFF
>NA|TRBV30|few|TRBJ2-5|13
TGTGCCTGGAGCCGTCAAGCGTCAGAGACCCAGTACTTC
CAWSRQASETQYF
>NA|TRBV28|NA|TRBJ2-2|14
TGTGCCAGCATAAGGGGGATCGACACCGGGGAGCTGTTTTTT
CASIRGIDTGELFF
>NA|TRBV23-1|NA|TRBJ1-1|16
TGCGCCACCAGCAGATTGGGGGCGCGAGACAACACTGAAGCTTTCTTT
CATSRLGARDNTEAFF
>NA|TRBV7-2|NA|TRBJ2-7|13
TGTGCCAGCAGCTGGGTGGACCACATCGAGCAGTACTTC
CASSWVDHIEQYF
>NA|TRBV5-1|NA|TRBJ1-2|13
TGCGCCAGCAGCACGGACGGTTCCTATGGCTACACCTTC
CASSTDGSYGYTF
>NA|TRBV12-3/TRBV12-4|NA|TRBJ2-5|14
TGTGCCAGCAGTTTTCGACAGTACCAAGAGACCCAGTACTTC
CASSFRQYQETQYF
>NA|TRBV20-1|few|TRBJ2-2|11
TGCAGTGTGTGGGCTAGCGGGGAGCTGTTTTTT
CSVWASGELFF
>NA|TRBV6-1|NA|TRBJ2-7|14
TGTGCCAGCAAGCCCCCGGGATCAGCCTACGAGCAGTACTTC
CASKPPGSAYEQYF
>TRBD1|TRBV5-1|NA|TRBJ1-4|14
TGCGCCAGCAGCTCGGGACAGATTAATGAAAAACTGTTTTTT
CASSSGQINEKLFF
>TRBD1|TRBV5-1|NA|TRBJ2-6|24
TGCGCCAGCAGCTTGGGAGGTTTTGGTTCCGGGACAGGGGTTCCCTACTCTGGGGCCAACGTCCTGACTTTC
CASSLGGFGSGTGVPYSGANVLTF
>TRBD2|TRBV5-1|few|TRBJ2-7|14
TGCGCCAGCAGCCCCGGGACTAGCGGGAGCGAGCAGTACTTC
CASSPGTSGSEQYF
>NA|TRBV15|few|TRBJ1-6|14
TGTGCCACCAGCAGAGGAGTTCAGGAGATACCCCTCCACTTT
CATSRGVQEIPLHF
>NA|TRBV5-5|NA|TRBJ1-1|15
TGTGCCAGCAGTCCCCCCGAGGATGGGAACACTGAAGCTTTCTTT
CASSPPEDGNTEAFF
>NA|TRBV10-3|many|TRBJ2-1|12
TGTGCCAGCGGGGTCTCCTACAATGAGCAGTTCTTC
CASGVSYNEQFF
>NA|TRBV20-1|NA|TRBJ2-7|13
TGCAGTGCTAGAGTCCAGGACTCCTACGAGCAGTACTTC
CSARVQDSYEQYF
>TRBD1|TRBV4-2|NA|TRBJ1-1|18
TGTGCCAGCAGCCAAGAAGCCTACACGACAGGGTCGAACACTGAAGCTTTCTTT
CASSQEAYTTGSNTEAFF
>TRBD1|TRBV5-1|few|TRBJ1-5|14
TGCGCCAGCAGCTCTAATACAGGGGAGCAGCCCCAGCATTTT
CASSSNTGEQPQHF
>NA|TRBV24-1|many|TRBJ2-5|12
TGTGCCACCTCAGGGTACCAAGAGACCCAGTACTTC
CATSGYQETQYF
>NA|TRBV10-3|few|TRBJ2-3|12
TGTGCCATCAGTGATAGCACAGATACGCAGTATTTT
CAISDSTDTQYF
>NA|TRBV5-1|few|TRBJ2-2|16
TGCGCCAGCAGCTTGGCTCCCGGGCAGAACACCGGGGAGCTGTTTTTT
CASSLAPGQNTGELFF
>TRBD2|TRBV6-5|few|TRBJ2-5|15
TGTGCCAGCAGTTACGGGGCGGGAGGAGGGGAGACCCAGTACTTC
CASSYGAGGGETQYF
>NA|TRBV5-1|few|TRBJ1-1|14
TGCGCCAGCGAGGACAAATTTCGGAGCACTGAAGCTTTCTTT
CASEDKFRSTEAFF
>NA|TRBV20-1|NA|TRBJ2-2|14
TGCAGTGCTTCCCCTCGAAGCTGGGCCGGGGAGCTGTTTTTT
CSASPRSWAGELFF
>NA|TRBV5-1|NA|TRBJ2-2|12
TGCGCCAGCGGAGGTCGGAGCGGGGAGCTGTTTTTT
CASGGRSGELFF
>NA|TRBV12-5|NA|TRBJ2-2|13
TGTGCTAGTGGTTTGGAACGCACCGGGGAGCTGTTTTTT
CASGLERTGELFF
>NA|TRBV21-1|once|TRBJ2-2|15
TGTGCCAGCAGCAAACGGCGAAGAAAACACGGGGAGCTGTTTTTT
CASSKRRRKHGELFF